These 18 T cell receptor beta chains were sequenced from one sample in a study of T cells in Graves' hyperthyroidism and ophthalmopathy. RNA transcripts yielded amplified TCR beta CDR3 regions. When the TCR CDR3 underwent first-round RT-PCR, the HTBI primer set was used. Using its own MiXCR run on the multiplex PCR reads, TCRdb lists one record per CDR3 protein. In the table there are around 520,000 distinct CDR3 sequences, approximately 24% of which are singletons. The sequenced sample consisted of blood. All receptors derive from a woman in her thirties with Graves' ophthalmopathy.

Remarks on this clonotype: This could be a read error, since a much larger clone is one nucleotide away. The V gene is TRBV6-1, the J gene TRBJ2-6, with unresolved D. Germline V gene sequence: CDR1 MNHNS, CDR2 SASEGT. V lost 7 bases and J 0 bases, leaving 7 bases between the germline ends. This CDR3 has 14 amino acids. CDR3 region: CASNIFSGANVLTF. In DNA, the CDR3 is TGTGCCAGCAACATATTCTCTGGGGCCAACGTCCTGACTTTC.

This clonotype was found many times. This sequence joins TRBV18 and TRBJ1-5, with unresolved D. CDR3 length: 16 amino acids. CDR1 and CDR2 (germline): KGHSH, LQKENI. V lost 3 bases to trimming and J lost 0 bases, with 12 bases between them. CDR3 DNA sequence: TGTGCCAGCTCACCGCGGAGGGCGATTAGCAATCAGCCCCAGCATTTT. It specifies CASSPRRAISNQPQHF.

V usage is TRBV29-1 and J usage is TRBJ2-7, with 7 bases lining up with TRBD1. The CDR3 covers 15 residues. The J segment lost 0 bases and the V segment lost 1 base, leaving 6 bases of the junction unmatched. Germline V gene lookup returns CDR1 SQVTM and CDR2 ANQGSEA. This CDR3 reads CSVEGGRGSSYEQYF. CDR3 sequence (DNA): TGCAGCGTTGAAGGTGGCAGGGGGTCCTCCTACGAGCAGTACTTC.

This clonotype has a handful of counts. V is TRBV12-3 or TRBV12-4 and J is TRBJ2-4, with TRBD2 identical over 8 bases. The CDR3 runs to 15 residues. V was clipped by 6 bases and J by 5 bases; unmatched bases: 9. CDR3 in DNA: TGTGCCAGCAGGCCGGGACTAGTTGTAGAAAACATTCAGTACTTC. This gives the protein CASRPGLVVENIQYF.

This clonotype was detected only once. CDR3 coding DNA: TGTGCCAGCAGCCCAGGGACAATCTATGGCTACACCTTC. As protein: CASSPGTIYGYTF. This rearrangement joins TRBV7-2 to TRBJ1-2; the D gene is possibly TRBD1 (6 bases). V shed 5 bases and J shed 4 bases, with 11 bases lying between them. Germline V lookup: CDR1 SGHTA, CDR2 FQGNSA. CDR3 length: 13 residues.

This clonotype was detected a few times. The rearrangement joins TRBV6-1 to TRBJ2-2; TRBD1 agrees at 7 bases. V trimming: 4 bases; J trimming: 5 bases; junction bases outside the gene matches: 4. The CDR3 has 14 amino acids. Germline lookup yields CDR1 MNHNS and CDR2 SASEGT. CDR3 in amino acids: CASSGLDRTGELFF. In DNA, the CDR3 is TGTGCCAGCAGTGGCCTGGACAGGACCGGGGAGCTGTTTTTT.

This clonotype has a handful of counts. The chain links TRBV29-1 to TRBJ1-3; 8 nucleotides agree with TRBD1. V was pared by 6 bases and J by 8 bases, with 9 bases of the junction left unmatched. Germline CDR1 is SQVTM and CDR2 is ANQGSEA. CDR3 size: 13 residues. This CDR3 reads CSVDGQGSDTIYF. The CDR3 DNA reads TGCAGCGTAGATGGACAGGGTTCAGACACCATATATTTT.

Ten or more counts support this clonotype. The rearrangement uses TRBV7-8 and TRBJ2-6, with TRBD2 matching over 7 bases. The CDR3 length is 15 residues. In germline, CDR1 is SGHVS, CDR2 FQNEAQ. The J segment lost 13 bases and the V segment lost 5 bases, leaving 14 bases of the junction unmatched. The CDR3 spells CASSKRELSSEVLTF. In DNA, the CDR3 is TGTGCCAGCAGCAAGCGGGAATTATCGTCTGAAGTCCTGACTTTC. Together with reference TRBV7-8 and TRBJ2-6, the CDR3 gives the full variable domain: GAGVSQSPRYKVAKRGQDVALRCDPISGHVSLFWYQQALGQGPEFLTYFQNEAQLDKSGLPSDRFFAERPEGSVSTLKIQRTQQEDSAVYLCASSKRELSSEVLTFGAGSRLTVL.

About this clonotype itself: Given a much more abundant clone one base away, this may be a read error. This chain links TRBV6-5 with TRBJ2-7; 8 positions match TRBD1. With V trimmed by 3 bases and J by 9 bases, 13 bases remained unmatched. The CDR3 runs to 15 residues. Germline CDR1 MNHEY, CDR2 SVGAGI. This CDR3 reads CASSYLAGGSHGQYF. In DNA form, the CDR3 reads TGTGCCAGCAGTTATCTGGCAGGGGGCTCACACGGGCAGTACTTC.

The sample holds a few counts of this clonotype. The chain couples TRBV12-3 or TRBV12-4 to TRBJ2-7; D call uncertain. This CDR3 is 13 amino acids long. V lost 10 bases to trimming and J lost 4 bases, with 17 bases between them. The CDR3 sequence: CAIRNSLGYEQYF. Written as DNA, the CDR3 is TGTGCCATCAGGAACAGCCTCGGGTACGAGCAGTACTTC.

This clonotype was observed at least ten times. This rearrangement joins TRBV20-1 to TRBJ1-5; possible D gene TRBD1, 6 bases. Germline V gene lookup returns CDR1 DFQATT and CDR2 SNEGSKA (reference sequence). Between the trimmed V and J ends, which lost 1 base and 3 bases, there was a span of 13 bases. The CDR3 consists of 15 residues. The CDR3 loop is CSARVERGDNQPQHF. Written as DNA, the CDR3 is TGCAGTGCTAGAGTGGAAAGGGGGGACAATCAGCCCCAGCATTTT.

The CDR3: CAISEVAYEQYF. The CDR3, as DNA: TGTGCCATCAGTGAAGTGGCGTACGAGCAGTACTTC. The chain carries TRBV10-3 and TRBJ2-7; D is unresolved. CDR1 and CDR2 from the germline V gene are ENHRY and SYGVKD. The CDR3 contains 12 residues. V shed 3 bases and J shed 4 bases, with 7 bases lying between them.

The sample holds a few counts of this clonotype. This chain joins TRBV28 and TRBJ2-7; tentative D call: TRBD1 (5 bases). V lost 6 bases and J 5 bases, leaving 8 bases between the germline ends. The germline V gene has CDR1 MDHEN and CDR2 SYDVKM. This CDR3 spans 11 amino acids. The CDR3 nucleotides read TGTGCCAGCAGAATCAGGGACGAGCAGTACTTC. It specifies CASRIRDEQYF.

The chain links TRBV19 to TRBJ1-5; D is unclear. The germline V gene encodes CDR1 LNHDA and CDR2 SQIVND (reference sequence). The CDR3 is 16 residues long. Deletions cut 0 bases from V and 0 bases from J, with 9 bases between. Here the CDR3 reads CASSIDPGPSNQPQHF. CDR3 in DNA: TGTGCCAGTAGTATAGATCCAGGCCCTAGCAATCAGCCCCAGCATTTT.

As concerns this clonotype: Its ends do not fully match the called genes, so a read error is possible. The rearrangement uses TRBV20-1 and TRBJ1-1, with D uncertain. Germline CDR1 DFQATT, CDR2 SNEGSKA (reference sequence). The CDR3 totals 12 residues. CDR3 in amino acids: CGARVGVTEAFF. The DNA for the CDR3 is TGCGGTGCTAGAGTTGGGGTAACTGAAGCTTTCTTT.

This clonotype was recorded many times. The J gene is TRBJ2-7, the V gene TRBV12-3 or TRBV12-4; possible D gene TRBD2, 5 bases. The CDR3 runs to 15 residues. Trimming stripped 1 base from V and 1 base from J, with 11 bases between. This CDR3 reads CASSLGISGSYEQYF. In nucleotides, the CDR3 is TGTGCCAGCAGTTTAGGTATTTCGGGGTCCTACGAGCAGTACTTC.

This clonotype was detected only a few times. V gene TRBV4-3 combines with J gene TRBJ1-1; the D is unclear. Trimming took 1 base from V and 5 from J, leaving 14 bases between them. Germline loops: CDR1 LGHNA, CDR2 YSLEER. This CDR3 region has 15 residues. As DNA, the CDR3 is TGCGCCAGCAGCCAAGCCAAGGACCTGGGGACTGAAGCTTTCTTT. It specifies CASSQAKDLGTEAFF.

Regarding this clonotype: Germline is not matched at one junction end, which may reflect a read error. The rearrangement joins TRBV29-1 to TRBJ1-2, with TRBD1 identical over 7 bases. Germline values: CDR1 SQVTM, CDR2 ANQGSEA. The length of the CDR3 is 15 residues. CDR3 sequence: CSVEGGDSRNYGYTF. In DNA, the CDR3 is TGCAGCGTTGAAGGCGGGGACAGCCGAAACTATGGCTACACCTTT. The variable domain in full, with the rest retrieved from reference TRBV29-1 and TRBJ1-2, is SAVISQKPSRDICQRGTSLTIQCQVDSQVTMMFWYRQQPGQSLTLIATANQGSEATYESGFVIDKFPISRPNLTFSTLTVSNMSPEDSSIYLCSVEGGDSRNYGYTFGSGTRLTVV.